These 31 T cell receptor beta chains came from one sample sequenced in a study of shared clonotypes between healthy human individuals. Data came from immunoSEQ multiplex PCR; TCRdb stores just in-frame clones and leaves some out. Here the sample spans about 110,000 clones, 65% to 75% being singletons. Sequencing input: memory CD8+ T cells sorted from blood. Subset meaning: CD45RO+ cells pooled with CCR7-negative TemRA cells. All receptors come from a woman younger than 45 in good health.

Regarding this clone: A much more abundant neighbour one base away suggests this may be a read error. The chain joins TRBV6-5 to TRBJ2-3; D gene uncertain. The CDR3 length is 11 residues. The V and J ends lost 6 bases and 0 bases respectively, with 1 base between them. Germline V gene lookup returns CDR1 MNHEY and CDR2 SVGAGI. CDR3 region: CASRSTDTQYF. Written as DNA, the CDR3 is TGTGCCAGCAGAAGCACAGATACGCAGTATTTT.

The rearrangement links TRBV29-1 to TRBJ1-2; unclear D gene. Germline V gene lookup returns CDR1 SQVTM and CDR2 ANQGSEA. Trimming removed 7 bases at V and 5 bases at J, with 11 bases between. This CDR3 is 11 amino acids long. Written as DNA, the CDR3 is TGCAGCGCCCTCTTTACGTATGGCTACACCTTC. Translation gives CSALFTYGYTF.

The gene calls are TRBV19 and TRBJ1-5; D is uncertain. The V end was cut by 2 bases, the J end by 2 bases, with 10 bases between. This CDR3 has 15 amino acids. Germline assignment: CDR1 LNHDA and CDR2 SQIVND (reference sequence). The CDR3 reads CASSIWGAGNQPQHF. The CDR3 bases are TGTGCCAGTAGTATATGGGGAGCTGGCAATCAGCCCCAGCATTTT.

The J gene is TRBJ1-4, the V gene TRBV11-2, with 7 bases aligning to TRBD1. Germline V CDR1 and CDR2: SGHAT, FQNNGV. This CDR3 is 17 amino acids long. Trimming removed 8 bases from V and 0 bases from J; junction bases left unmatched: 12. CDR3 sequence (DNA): TGTGCCAGCTCCGGGACAGTGGGGCCTACAACTAATGAAAAACTGTTTTTT. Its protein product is CASSGTVGPTTNEKLFF.

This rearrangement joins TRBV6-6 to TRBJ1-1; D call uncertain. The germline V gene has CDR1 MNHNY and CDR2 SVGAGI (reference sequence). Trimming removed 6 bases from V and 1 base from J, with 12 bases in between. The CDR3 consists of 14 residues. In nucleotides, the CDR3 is TGTGCCAGCAGCCCCGCCGAGTCGAACACTGAAGCTTTCTTT. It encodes CASSPAESNTEAFF.

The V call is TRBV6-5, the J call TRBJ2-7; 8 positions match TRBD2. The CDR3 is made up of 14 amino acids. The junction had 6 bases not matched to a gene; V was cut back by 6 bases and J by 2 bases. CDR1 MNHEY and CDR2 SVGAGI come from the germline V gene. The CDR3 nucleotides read TGTGCCAGCAGGGAAACTAGCGGACCCTACGAGCAGTACTTC. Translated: CASRETSGPYEQYF.

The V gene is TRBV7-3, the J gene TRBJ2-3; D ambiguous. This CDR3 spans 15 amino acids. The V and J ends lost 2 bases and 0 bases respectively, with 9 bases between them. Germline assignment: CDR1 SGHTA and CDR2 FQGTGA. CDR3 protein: CASSLGVSSTDTQYF. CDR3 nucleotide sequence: TGTGCCAGCAGCTTAGGCGTTTCTAGCACAGATACGCAGTATTTT.

The CDR3 spells CASSVGGDRKNIQYF. In DNA form, the CDR3 reads TGTGCCAGCAGCGTAGGCGGGGACAGAAAAAACATTCAGTACTTC. The gene calls are TRBV9 and TRBJ2-4; D might be TRBD1 (7 bases). CDR1 is SGDLS and CDR2 is YYNGEE in the germline V gene. The CDR3 runs to 15 residues. The V and J ends lost 0 bases and 4 bases respectively, with 11 bases between them.

CDR3 sequence reads: CASSPRGGISSYEQYF. DNA of the CDR3: TGTGCCAGCAGCCCCCGAGGGGGGATTAGCTCCTACGAGCAGTACTTC. The chain employs TRBV28 and TRBJ2-7, with D perhaps being TRBD1 or TRBD2 (6 bases each). Trimming pared 6 bases from V and 0 bases from J, leaving 18 bases between. The CDR3 has 16 amino acids. The germline CDR1 and CDR2 sequences are MDHEN and SYDVKM.

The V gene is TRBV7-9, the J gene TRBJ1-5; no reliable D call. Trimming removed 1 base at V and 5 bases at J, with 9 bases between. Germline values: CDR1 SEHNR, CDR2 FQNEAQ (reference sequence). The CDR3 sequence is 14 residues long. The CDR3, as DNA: TGTGCCAGCAGCTTAGACATACACGATCAGCCCCAGCATTTT. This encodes CASSLDIHDQPQHF.

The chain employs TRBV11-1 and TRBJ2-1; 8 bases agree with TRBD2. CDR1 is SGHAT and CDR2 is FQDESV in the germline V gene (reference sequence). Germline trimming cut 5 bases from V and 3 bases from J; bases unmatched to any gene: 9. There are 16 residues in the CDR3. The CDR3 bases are TGTGCCAGCAGCGGAATACTAGCGGACAACTACAATGAGCAGTTCTTC. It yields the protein CASSGILADNYNEQFF. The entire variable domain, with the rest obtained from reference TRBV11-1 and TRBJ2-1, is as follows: EAEVAQSPRYKITEKSQAVAFWCDPISGHATLYWYRQILGQGPELLVQFQDESVVDDSQLPKDRFSAERLKGVDSTLKIQPAELGDSAMYLCASSGILADNYNEQFFGPGTRLTVL.

CDR3 DNA: TGTGCCACCTCCCCCTCGGGACTAGCTTACTACGAGCAGTACTTC. Translating it yields CATSPSGLAYYEQYF. The rearrangement uses TRBV28 and TRBJ2-7; 9 nucleotides match TRBD2. Germline V lookup: CDR1 MDHEN, CDR2 SYDVKM. The V and J ends lost 10 bases and 3 bases, in that order; junction bases with no gene match: 13. This CDR3 has 15 residues.

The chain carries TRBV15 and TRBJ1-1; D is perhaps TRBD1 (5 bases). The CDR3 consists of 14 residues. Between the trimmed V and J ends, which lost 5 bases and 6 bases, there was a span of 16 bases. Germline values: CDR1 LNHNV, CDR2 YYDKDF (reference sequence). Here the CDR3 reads CATSRTRIGAEAFF. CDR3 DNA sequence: TGTGCCACCAGCCGGACAAGGATTGGCGCTGAAGCTTTCTTT.

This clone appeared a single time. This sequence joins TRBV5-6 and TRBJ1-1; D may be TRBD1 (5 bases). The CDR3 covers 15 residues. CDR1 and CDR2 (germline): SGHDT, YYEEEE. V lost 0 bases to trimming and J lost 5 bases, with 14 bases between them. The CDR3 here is CASSLVVGAGTEAFF. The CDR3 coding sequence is TGTGCCAGCAGCTTGGTCGTTGGGGCAGGAACTGAAGCTTTCTTT.

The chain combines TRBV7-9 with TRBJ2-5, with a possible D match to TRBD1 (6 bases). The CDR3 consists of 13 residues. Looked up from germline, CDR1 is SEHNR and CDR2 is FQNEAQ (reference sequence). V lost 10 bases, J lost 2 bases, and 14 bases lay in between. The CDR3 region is CAIGDRIQETQYF. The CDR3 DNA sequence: TGTGCCATAGGTGACAGGATACAAGAGACCCAGTACTTC.

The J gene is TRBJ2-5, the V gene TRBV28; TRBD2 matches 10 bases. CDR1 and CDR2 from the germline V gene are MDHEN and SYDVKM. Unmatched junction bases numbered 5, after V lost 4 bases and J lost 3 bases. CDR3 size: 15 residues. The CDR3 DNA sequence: TGTGCCAGCAGTTCCGGACTAGCGGAAAAAGAGACCCAGTACTTC. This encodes CASSSGLAEKETQYF.

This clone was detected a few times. CDR3 coding DNA: TGTGCCAGCAGCTGGCCCGGGACAGGGTCGAGCAATGAGCAGTTCTTC. Protein sequence: CASSWPGTGSSNEQFF. This sequence joins TRBV5-4 and TRBJ2-1; TRBD1 aligns across 9 bases. Germline values: CDR1 SGHNT, CDR2 YYREEE (reference sequence). This CDR3 is built from 16 residues. V was clipped by 3 bases and J by 6 bases; unmatched bases: 10.

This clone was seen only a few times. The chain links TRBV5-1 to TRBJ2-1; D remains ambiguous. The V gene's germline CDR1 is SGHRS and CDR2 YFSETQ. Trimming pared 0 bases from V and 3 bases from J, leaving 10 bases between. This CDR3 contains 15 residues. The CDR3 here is CASSLDNVLYNEQFF. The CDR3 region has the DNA TGCGCCAGCAGCTTGGACAATGTACTCTACAATGAGCAGTTCTTC.

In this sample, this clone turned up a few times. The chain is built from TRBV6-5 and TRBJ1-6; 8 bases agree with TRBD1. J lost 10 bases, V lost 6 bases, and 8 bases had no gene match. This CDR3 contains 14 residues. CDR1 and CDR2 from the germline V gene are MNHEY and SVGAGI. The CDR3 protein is CASSLGQGGSPLHF. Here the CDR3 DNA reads TGTGCCAGCAGCCTCGGACAGGGCGGCTCACCCCTCCACTTT.

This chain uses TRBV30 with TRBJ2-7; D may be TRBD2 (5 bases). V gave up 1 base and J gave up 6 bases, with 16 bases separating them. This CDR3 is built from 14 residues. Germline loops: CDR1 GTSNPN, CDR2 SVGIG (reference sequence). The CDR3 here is CAWSAEGYLVEQYF. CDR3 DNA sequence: TGTGCCTGGAGTGCCGAGGGATACCTAGTCGAGCAGTACTTC.

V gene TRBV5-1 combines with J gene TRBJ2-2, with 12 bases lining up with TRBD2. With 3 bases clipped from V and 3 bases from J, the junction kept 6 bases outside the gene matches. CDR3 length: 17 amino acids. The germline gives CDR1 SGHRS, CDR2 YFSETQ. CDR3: CASSWVRTSGDTGELFF. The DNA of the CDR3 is TGCGCCAGCAGCTGGGTCAGGACTAGCGGGGACACCGGGGAGCTGTTTTTT.

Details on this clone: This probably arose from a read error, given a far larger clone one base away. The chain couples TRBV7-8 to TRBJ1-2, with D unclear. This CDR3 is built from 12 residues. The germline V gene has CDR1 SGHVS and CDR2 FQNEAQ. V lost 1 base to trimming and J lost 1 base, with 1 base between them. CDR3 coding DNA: TGTGCCAGCAGCTTAGATAACTATGGCTACACCTTC. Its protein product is CASSLDNYGYTF.

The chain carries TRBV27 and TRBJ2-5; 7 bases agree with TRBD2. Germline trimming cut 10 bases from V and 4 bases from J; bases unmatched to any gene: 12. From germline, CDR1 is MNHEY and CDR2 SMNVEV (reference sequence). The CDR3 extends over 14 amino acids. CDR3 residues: CATHDGGLRETQYF. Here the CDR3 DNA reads TGTGCCACCCACGACGGGGGACTACGAGAGACCCAGTACTTC.

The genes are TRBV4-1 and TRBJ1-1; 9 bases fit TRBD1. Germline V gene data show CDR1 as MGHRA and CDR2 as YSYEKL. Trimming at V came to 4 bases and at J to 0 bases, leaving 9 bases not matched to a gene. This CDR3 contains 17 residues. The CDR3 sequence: CASSPRDRALLNTEAFF. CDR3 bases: TGCGCCAGCAGCCCCCGGGACAGGGCTCTCCTGAACACTGAAGCTTTCTTT.

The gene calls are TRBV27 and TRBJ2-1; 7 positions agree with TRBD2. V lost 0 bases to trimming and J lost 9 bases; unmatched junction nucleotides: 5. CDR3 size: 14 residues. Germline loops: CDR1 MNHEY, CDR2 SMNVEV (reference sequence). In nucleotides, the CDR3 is TGTGCCAGCAGTTTATCCTCGACTAGCACTGAGCAGTTCTTC. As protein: CASSLSSTSTEQFF.

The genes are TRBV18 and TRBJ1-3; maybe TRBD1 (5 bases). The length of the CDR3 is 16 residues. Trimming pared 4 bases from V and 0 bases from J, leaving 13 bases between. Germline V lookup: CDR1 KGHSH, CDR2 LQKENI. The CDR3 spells CASSHDLTVSGNTIYF. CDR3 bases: TGTGCCAGCTCACACGATTTGACAGTCTCTGGAAACACCATATATTTT.

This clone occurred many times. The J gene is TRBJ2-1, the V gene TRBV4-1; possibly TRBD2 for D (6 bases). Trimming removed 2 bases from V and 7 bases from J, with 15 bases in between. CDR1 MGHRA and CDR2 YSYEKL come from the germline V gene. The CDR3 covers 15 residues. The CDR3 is CASSQTSFRLNEQFF. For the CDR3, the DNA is TGCGCCAGCAGCCAAACTAGCTTTCGTTTGAATGAGCAGTTCTTC.

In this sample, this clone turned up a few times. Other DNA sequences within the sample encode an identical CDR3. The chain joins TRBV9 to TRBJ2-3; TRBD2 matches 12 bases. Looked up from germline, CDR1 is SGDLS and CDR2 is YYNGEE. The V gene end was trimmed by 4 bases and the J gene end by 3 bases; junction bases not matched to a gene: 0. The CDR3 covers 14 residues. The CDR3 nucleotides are TGTGCCAGCAGCCTAGCGGGAGGGACAGATACGCAGTATTTT. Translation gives CASSLAGGTDTQYF.

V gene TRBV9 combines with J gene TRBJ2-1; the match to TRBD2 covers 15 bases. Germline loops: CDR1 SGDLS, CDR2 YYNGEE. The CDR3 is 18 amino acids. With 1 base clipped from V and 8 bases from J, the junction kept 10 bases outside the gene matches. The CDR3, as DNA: TGTGCCAGCAGCGTATCAGGACTAGCGGGAGGGCCTCTCGATGAGCAGTTCTTC. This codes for CASSVSGLAGGPLDEQFF.

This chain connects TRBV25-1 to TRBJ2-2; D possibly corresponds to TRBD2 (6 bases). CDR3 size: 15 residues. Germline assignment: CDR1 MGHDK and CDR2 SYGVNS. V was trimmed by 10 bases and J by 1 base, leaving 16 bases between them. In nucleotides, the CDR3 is TGTGCCACCCTGGGCGGAGGGGAGAACACCGGGGAGCTGTTTTTT. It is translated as CATLGGGENTGELFF.

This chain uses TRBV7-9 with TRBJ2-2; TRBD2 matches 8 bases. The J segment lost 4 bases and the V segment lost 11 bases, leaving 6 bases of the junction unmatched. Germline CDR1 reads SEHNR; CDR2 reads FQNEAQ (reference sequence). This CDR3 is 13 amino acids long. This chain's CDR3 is CAGRGEITGELFF. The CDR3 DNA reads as TGTGCCGGGCGGGGGGAGATCACCGGGGAGCTGTTTTTT. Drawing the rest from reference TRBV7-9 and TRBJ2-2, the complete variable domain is DTGVSQNPRHKITKRGQNVTFRCDPISEHNRLYWYRQTLGQGPEFLTYFQNEAQLEKSRLLSDRFSAERPKGSFSTLEIQRTEQGDSAMYLCAGRGEITGELFFGEGSRLTVL.